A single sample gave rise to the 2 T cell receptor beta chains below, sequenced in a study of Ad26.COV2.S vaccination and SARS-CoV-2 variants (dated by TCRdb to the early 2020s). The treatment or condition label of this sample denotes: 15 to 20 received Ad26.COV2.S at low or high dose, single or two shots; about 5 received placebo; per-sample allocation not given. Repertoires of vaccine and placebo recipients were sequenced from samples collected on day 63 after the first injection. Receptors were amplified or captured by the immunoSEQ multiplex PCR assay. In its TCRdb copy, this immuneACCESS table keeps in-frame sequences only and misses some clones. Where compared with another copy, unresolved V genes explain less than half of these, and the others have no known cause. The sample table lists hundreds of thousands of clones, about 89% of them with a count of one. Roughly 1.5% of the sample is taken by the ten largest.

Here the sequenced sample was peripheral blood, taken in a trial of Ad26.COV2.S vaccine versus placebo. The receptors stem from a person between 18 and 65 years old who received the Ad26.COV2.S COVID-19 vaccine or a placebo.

The DNA for the CDR3 is TGTGCCAGCAGCTTGGGCGGACTAGACAAAGAGACCCAGTACTTC. It encodes CASSLGGLDKETQYF. V gene TRBV13 combines with J gene TRBJ2-5; 7 bases match TRBD2. From germline, CDR1 is PRHDT and CDR2 FYEKMQ (reference sequence). This CDR3 contains 15 residues. Trimming at V came to 3 bases and at J to 3 bases, leaving 7 bases not matched to a gene.

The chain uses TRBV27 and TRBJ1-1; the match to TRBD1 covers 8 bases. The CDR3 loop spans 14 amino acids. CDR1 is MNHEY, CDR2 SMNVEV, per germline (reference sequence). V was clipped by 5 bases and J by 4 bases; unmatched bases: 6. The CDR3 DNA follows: TGTGCCAGCAGTACACAGGGGGGACGCACTGAAGCTTTCTTT. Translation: CASSTQGGRTEAFF.